The 16 T cell receptor beta chains given below trace back to one sample, sequenced in a study of T cell repertoires in cytomegalovirus infection (dated by TCRdb to 2018 to 2020). The sequencing machine was an Illumina HiSeq 1500. TCRdb trimmed the raw reads at Q25, called clones with MiXCR and kept productive beta chains. Entries are consolidated by CDR3 protein sequence, retaining the most common genes and DNA. The sample includes about 320,000 distinct CDR3 sequences, with approximately 9.5% observed a single time. The top ten constitute roughly 4.5% of the sample. Sequencing used PBMCs. These receptors were obtained from a human donor in good health (CMV status not recorded). Some clones in this sample may be carry-over from other donors' samples.

This clonotype was seen at least ten times. The chain couples TRBV7-2 to TRBJ2-7; TRBD2 aligns across 9 bases. This CDR3 contains 14 residues. V gave up 4 bases and J gave up 3 bases; unmatched junction bases: 4. The germline V gene encodes CDR1 SGHTA and CDR2 FQGNSA. CDR3 loop: CASSSLSGSYEQYF. DNA for the CDR3: TGTGCCAGCAGCTCACTTAGCGGGAGCTACGAGCAGTACTTC.

The genes are TRBV18 and TRBJ1-1; D not certain. V shed 5 bases and J shed 2 bases, with 9 bases lying between them. CDR3 size: 13 residues. Germline V gene data show CDR1 as KGHSH and CDR2 as LQKENI. CDR3 residues: CASSSKANTEAFF. The CDR3 DNA follows: TGTGCCAGCTCATCAAAAGCCAACACTGAAGCTTTCTTT.

This clonotype was counted between two and nine times. The rearrangement joins TRBV28 to TRBJ2-4; D gene unclear. This CDR3 has 16 amino acids. V lost 7 bases to trimming and J lost 0 bases, with 16 bases between them. The germline V gene has CDR1 MDHEN and CDR2 SYDVKM. CDR3 loop: CASTAGRSLAKNIQYF. The CDR3 DNA reads as TGTGCCAGCACCGCCGGTCGATCTTTAGCCAAAAACATTCAGTACTTC.

This clonotype was counted at least ten times. The rearrangement uses TRBV7-2 and TRBJ1-2; maybe TRBD1 (5 bases). The germline V gene encodes CDR1 SGHTA and CDR2 FQGNSA. The CDR3 runs 16 residues. V was shortened by 3 bases and J by 4 bases, with 18 bases between the two germline ends. In nucleotides, the CDR3 is TGTGCCAGCAGCTTGGGGGGGGGTTCCAGTCTCTATGGCTACACCTTC. Protein: CASSLGGGSSLYGYTF.

This clonotype was seen only a few times. This rearrangement joins TRBV10-3 to TRBJ2-2; no clear D gene. Trimming removed 2 bases from V and 3 bases from J, with 1 base in between. There are 12 residues in the CDR3. Germline V CDR1 and CDR2: ENHRY, SYGVKD. The DNA of the CDR3 is TGTGCCATCAGTGAGGACACCGGGGAGCTGTTTTTT. Translated, it gives CAISEDTGELFF.

This clonotype has just a few counts. This chain links TRBV28 with TRBJ2-7; D may correspond to TRBD1 or TRBD2 (5 bases each). The CDR3 is 16 residues long. V gave up 6 bases and J gave up 2 bases, with 20 bases separating them. CDR1 and CDR2 from the germline V gene are MDHEN and SYDVKM. The DNA for the CDR3 is TGTGCCAGCAGCAATAAATCGGGACCCACACCCTACGAGCAGTACTTC. Protein: CASSNKSGPTPYEQYF.

The table lists this clonotype with a few counts. V usage is TRBV20-1 and J usage is TRBJ1-2, with D perhaps TRBD1 (5 bases). CDR3 length: 14 amino acids. V was cut by 5 bases and J by 3 bases, with 16 bases left in between. Germline V gene lookup returns CDR1 DFQATT and CDR2 SNEGSKA (reference sequence). The CDR3 coding sequence is TGCAGTGCTGGGGGAGGGGAGCGGTACTATGGCTACACCTTC. The encoded protein is CSAGGGERYYGYTF.

This clonotype was detected ten times or more. The J gene is TRBJ1-2, the V gene TRBV7-2; D is perhaps TRBD1 (5 bases). Trimming took 1 base from V and 2 from J, leaving 8 bases between them. Germline CDR1 reads SGHTA; CDR2 reads FQGNSA. This CDR3 is built from 14 residues. The CDR3 is CASSLEWGNYGYTF. DNA for the CDR3: TGTGCCAGCAGCTTAGAGTGGGGGAACTATGGCTACACCTTC.

The chain links TRBV7-4 to TRBJ1-5; D ambiguous. V lost 3 bases, J lost 4 bases, and 13 bases lay in between. The CDR3 is 15 amino acids. Germline V gene lookup returns CDR1 SGHVT and CDR2 SQSDAQ. CDR3 protein: CASSLARDQNQPQHF. CDR3 sequence (DNA): TGTGCCAGCAGCTTGGCCCGGGATCAGAATCAGCCCCAGCATTTT.

This clonotype has at least ten counts. This chain links TRBV12-3 or TRBV12-4 with TRBJ1-2; no clear D gene. V was cut by 1 base and J by 2 bases, with 8 bases left in between. The CDR3 runs to 14 residues. CDR3 region: CASSLGQPNYGYTF. The CDR3 DNA is TGTGCCAGCAGTTTAGGCCAGCCCAACTATGGCTACACCTTC.

The chain carries TRBV7-2 and TRBJ1-2, with D possibly matching TRBD1 (5 bases). V dropped 2 bases and J dropped 7 bases, with 11 bases sitting between them. This CDR3 comprises 13 residues. CDR1 is SGHTA and CDR2 is FQGNSA in the germline V gene. This CDR3 is CASSLHSGSGYTF. The CDR3 nucleotides are TGTGCCAGCAGCTTACATTCAGGGAGTGGCTACACCTTC.

Only a few counts were recorded for this clonotype. The genes are TRBV7-9 and TRBJ1-5; D ambiguous. This CDR3 is built from 13 residues. V lost 5 bases, J lost 7 bases, and 12 bases lay in between. Germline V gene data show CDR1 as SEHNR and CDR2 as FQNEAQ (reference sequence). Written as DNA, the CDR3 is TGTGCCAGCAGCCCAGCCGGAAGCCAGCCCCAGCATTTT. Protein product: CASSPAGSQPQHF.

J is TRBJ1-1 and V is TRBV5-1; 8 bases match TRBD1. Germline CDR1 SGHRS, CDR2 YFSETQ. This CDR3 is built from 16 residues. With V trimmed by 3 bases and J by 6 bases, 13 bases remained unmatched. The CDR3 nucleotides read TGCGCCAGCAGCTGGATAGGAGCAGGGGGCGTCTCTGAAGCTTTCTTT. It codes for CASSWIGAGGVSEAFF.

The chain uses TRBV12-5 and TRBJ2-7; possibly TRBD1 for D (5 bases). The CDR3 runs 14 residues. V was cut by 5 bases and J by 2 bases, with 13 bases left in between. Germline CDR1 is LGHNT and CDR2 is FRNRAP. The chain's CDR3 is CASGQGEVPYEQYF. In nucleotides, the CDR3 is TGTGCTAGTGGTCAGGGTGAGGTTCCCTACGAGCAGTACTTC.

The table lists this clonotype with many counts. This chain connects TRBV12-3 or TRBV12-4 to TRBJ1-1; possibly TRBD1 for D (6 bases). Between the trimmed V and J ends, which lost 5 bases and 5 bases, there was a span of 15 bases. This CDR3 is built from 14 residues. CDR3 nucleotide sequence: TGTGCCAGCAGTACTCAACGGCAGGGGACTGAAGCTTTCTTT. Translated, it gives CASSTQRQGTEAFF.

This clonotype showed up many times. The rearrangement uses TRBV19 and TRBJ1-1; 7 positions agree with TRBD1. The V and J ends lost 1 base and 7 bases, in that order; junction bases with no gene match: 9. The germline CDR1 and CDR2 sequences are LNHDA and SQIVND (reference sequence). The length of the CDR3 is 15 residues. CDR3 nucleotides: TGTGCCAGTAGTATAGCAGCACAGGGGTGGGGTGAAGCTTTCTTT. Encoded protein: CASSIAAQGWGEAFF.